The table lists the clone carrying this TCR beta chain with a few counts. As yet, its antigen is unknown. The record originates from a study of T-cell memory formation after mild COVID-19. Across the whole study: In these data, TCR clusters were largely donor specific.

Sample barcodes and UMIs were carried by the TCR alpha and TCR beta cDNA libraries that 5'RACE generated with constant-segment primers. MiXCR, applied by TCRdb to the 5' RACE reads, yields one record per CDR3 protein. The repertoire has 150,000 to 200,000 distinct CDR3 sequences, roughly 12% of them found once; the top ten carry about 3.5%. V was clipped by 4 bases and J by 5 bases, with 8 bases between them. The CDR3 length is 12 residues. Germline assignment: CDR1 SGHTA and CDR2 FQGNSA. Regarding the study as a whole: Some responding clones appeared in pre-infection memory, suggesting cross-reactive memory joined.

The sequence was obtained from a man in his late teens or twenties who had mild COVID-19 (a few samples of this study predate the infection). Cell type and time point are not known. The sample comprised PBMCs or a T cell subset sorted from them (not recorded which). J is TRBJ1-2 and V is TRBV7-2; D remains unclear. The CDR3 coding sequence is TGTGCCAGCAGCTCCGGTCGTTATGGCTACACCTTC. This encodes CASSSGRYGYTF. The entire variable domain, with the rest obtained from reference TRBV7-2 and TRBJ1-2, is as follows: GAGVSQSPSNKVTEKGKDVELRCDPISGHTALYWYRQSLGQGLEFLIYFQGNSAPDKSGLPSDRFSAERTGGSVSTLTIQRTQQEDSAVYLCASSSGRYGYTFGSGTRLTVV.